This passage covers 9 T cell receptor beta chains from one sample sequenced in a study of T cells of healthy individuals. One entry per CDR3 protein results from TCRdb running MiXCR on the 5' RACE reads. The sample consists of about 82,000 distinct CDR3 sequences, more than 4.5% of them appearing once. All receptors come from a female donor in good health.

The genes are TRBV3-1 and TRBJ1-5; the D gene is possibly TRBD1 (5 bases). The CDR3 covers 17 residues. V lost 0 bases, J lost 1 base, and 13 bases lay in between. Germline-derived CDR1 and CDR2 are LGHDT and YNNKEL (reference sequence). CDR3 DNA sequence: TGTGCCAGCAGCCAAGACCCGGGACCGACGAGCAATCAGCCCCAGCATTTT. This sequence encodes CASSQDPGPTSNQPQHF.

This clonotype was recorded at least ten times. The chain employs TRBV6-5 and TRBJ2-3; D not resolved. CDR3 size: 13 residues. Trimming removed 2 bases at V and 5 bases at J, with 8 bases between. Per germline, CDR1 MNHEY and CDR2 SVGAGI. This chain's CDR3 is CASSYRYLDTQYF. In DNA form, the CDR3 reads TGTGCCAGCAGTTACCGGTACCTAGATACGCAGTATTTT.

The rearrangement uses TRBV10-3 and TRBJ2-1, with D unclear. The V end was cut by 4 bases, the J end by 0 bases, with 7 bases between. CDR1 and CDR2 (germline): ENHRY, SYGVKD. This CDR3 is 14 amino acids long. CDR3 nucleotide sequence: TGTGCCATCAGTGTTGGACCCTCCTACAATGAGCAGTTCTTC. It encodes CAISVGPSYNEQFF.

This clonotype was counted at least ten times. The rearrangement links TRBV12-3 or TRBV12-4 to TRBJ1-1, with D possibly matching TRBD1 (5 bases). Trimming pared 6 bases from V and 1 base from J, leaving 9 bases between. The CDR3 consists of 13 residues. The CDR3 nucleotides are TGTGCCAGCAGCGCGACAGAGAACACTGAAGCTTTCTTT. It specifies CASSATENTEAFF.

The V call is TRBV3-1, the J call TRBJ2-1, with 11 bases that match TRBD2. Per germline, CDR1 LGHDT and CDR2 YNNKEL (reference sequence). The CDR3 sequence is 15 residues long. V trimming: 5 bases; J trimming: 3 bases; junction bases outside the gene matches: 3. The CDR3 loop is CASSETSGIYNEQFF. CDR3 bases: TGTGCCAGCAGCGAGACTAGCGGGATCTACAATGAGCAGTTCTTC.

The genes are TRBV11-1 and TRBJ1-1; TRBD1 might be the D (5 bases). The V and J ends lost 0 bases and 2 bases respectively, with 10 bases between them. The CDR3 covers 15 residues. Germline-derived CDR1 and CDR2 are SGHAT and FQDESV (reference sequence). The CDR3 here is CASSLAGGDNTEAFF. The CDR3 region has the DNA TGTGCCAGCAGCTTAGCGGGGGGTGACAACACTGAAGCTTTCTTT.

This clonotype was picked up many times. The chain uses TRBV4-3 and TRBJ2-1; D unresolved. The CDR3 is made up of 15 amino acids. The germline V and J ends were trimmed by 0 bases and 1 base, with 7 bases remaining between them. Germline V gene data show CDR1 as LGHNA and CDR2 as YSLEER. CDR3 loop: CASSQEVGSYNEQFF. In DNA, the CDR3 is TGCGCCAGCAGCCAAGAGGTAGGGTCCTACAATGAGCAGTTCTTC.

The sample holds a few counts of this clonotype. For the CDR3, the DNA is TGTGCCAGCAGCTCCGTGGGGCCCTCTGGGGCCAACGTCCTGACTTTC. Translating it yields CASSSVGPSGANVLTF. This chain connects TRBV7-9 to TRBJ2-6; possibly TRBD1 for D (5 bases). CDR1 SEHNR and CDR2 FQNEAQ come from the germline V gene (reference sequence). CDR3 length: 16 amino acids. Trimming shortened V by 4 bases and J by 0 bases, and 10 bases separated the two germline ends. Filled out from reference TRBV7-9 and TRBJ2-6, the complete variable domain reads DTGVSQNPRHKITKRGQNVTFRCDPISEHNRLYWYRQTLGQGPEFLTYFQNEAQLEKSRLLSDRFSAERPKGSFSTLEIQRTEQGDSAMYLCASSSVGPSGANVLTFGAGSRLTVL.

This clonotype was counted a few times. The chain joins TRBV5-1 to TRBJ2-1, with TRBD2 identical over 9 bases. CDR1 is SGHRS, CDR2 YFSETQ, per germline. V dropped 3 bases and J dropped 13; count of bases not matched to a gene: 20. The CDR3 is 17 amino acids. CDR3 residues: CASSSLVSGSGQGYQFF. The DNA for the CDR3 is TGCGCCAGCAGCTCCCTAGTTAGCGGGAGCGGACAAGGATATCAGTTCTTC.